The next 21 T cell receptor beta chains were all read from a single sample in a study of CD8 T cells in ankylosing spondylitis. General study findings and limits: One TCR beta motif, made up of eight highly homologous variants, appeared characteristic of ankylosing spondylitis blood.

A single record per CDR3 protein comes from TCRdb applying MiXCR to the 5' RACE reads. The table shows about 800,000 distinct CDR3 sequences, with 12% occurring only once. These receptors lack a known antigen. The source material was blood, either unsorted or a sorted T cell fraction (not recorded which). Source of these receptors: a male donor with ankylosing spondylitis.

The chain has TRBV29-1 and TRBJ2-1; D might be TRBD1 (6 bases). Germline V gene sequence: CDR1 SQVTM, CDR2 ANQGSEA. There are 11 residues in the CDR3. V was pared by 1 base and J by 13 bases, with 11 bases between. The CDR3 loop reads CSVEVWTDQFF. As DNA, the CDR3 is TGCAGCGTTGAAGTGTGGACAGATCAGTTCTTC.

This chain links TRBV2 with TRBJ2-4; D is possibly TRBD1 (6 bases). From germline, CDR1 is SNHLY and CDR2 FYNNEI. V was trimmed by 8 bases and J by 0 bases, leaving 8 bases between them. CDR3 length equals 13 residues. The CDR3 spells CASHREAKNIQYF. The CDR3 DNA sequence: TGTGCCAGCCACAGGGAAGCCAAAAACATTCAGTACTTC. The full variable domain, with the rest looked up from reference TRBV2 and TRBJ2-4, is EPEVTQTPSHQVTQMGQEVILRCVPISNHLYFYWYRQILGQKVEFLVSFYNNEISEKSEIFDDQFSVERPDGSNFTLKIRSTKLEDSAMYFCASHREAKNIQYFGAGTRLSVL.

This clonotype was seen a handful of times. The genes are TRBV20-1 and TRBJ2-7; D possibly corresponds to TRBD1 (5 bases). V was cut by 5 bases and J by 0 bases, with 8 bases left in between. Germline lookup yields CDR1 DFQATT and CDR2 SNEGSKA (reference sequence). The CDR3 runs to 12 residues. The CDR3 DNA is TGCAGTGCTTTGCAGGGCTCCTACGAGCAGTACTTC. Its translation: CSALQGSYEQYF.

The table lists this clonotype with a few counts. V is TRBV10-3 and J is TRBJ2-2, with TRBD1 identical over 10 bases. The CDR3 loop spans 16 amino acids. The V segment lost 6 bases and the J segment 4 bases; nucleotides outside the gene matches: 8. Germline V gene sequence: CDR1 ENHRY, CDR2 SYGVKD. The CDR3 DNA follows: TGTGCCATCAGGGCCGGGACAGGGGACCCCACCGGGGAGCTGTTTTTT. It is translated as CAIRAGTGDPTGELFF.

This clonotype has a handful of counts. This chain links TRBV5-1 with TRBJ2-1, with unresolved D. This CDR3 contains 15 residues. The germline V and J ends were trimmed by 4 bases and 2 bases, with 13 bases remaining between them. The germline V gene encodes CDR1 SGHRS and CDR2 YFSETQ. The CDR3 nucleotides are TGCGCCAGCAGCCTAGAGGACCGGGCCTACAATGAGCAGTTCTTC. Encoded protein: CASSLEDRAYNEQFF.

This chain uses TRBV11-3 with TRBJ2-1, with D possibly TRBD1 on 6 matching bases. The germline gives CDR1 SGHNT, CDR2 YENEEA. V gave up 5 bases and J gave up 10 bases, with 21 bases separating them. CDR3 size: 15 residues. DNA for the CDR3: TGTGCCAGCAGCCTACAGGGATTTCCTAGCTCAGAGCAGTTCTTC. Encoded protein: CASSLQGFPSSEQFF.

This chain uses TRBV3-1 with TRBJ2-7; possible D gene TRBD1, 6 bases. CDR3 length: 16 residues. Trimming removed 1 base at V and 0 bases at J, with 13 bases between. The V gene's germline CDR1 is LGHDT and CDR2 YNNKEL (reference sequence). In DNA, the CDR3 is TGTGCCAGCAGCCAAGGCAGGGGATGGAGCTCCTACGAGCAGTACTTC. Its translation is CASSQGRGWSSYEQYF.

The CDR3 loop reads CASSQRSRLGYTF. The CDR3 DNA follows: TGCGCCAGCAGCCAAAGGTCCAGGCTTGGCTACACCTTC. The chain employs TRBV4-3 and TRBJ1-2; D unresolved. The CDR3 spans 13 residues. V was cut by 2 bases and J by 7 bases, with 11 bases left in between. Germline assignment: CDR1 LGHNA and CDR2 YSLEER.

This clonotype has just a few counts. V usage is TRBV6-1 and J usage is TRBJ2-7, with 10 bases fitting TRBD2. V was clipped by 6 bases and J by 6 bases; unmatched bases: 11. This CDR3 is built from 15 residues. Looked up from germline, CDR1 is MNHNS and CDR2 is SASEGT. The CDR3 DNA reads TGTGCCAGCAGACCGAGGGCTAGCGGGAGTTCCGAGCAGTACTTC. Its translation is CASRPRASGSSEQYF.

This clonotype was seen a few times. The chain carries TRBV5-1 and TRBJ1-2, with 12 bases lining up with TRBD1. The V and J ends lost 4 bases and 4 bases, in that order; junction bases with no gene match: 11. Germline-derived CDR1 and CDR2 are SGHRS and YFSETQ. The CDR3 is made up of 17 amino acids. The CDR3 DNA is TGCGCCAGCAGCACCGGGACAGGGGGCTGGATTACCTATGGCTACACCTTC. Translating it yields CASSTGTGGWITYGYTF.

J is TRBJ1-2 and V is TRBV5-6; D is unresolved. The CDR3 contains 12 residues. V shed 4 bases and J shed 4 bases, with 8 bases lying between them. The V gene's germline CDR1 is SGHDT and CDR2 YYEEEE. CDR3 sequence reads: CASSPGVYGYTF. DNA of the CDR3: TGTGCCAGCAGCCCCGGAGTCTATGGCTACACCTTC.

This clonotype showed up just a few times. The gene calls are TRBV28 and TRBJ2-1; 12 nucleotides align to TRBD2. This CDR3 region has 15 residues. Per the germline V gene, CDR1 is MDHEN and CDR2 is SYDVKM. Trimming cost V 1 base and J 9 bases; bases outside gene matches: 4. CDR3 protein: CASSLLLAGGTEQFF. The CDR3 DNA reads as TGTGCCAGCAGTTTATTACTAGCGGGGGGCACTGAGCAGTTCTTC.

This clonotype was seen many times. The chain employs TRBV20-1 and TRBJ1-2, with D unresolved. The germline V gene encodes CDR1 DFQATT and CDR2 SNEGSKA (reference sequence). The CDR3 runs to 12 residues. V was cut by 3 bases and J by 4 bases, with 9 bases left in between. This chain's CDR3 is CSASPRIYGYTF. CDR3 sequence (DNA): TGCAGTGCTAGTCCCCGGATCTATGGCTACACCTTC.

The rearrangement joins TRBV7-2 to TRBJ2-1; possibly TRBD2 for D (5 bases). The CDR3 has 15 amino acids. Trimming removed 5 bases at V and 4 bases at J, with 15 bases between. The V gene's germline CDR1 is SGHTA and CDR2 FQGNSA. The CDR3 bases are TGTGCCAGCAGCGCCCGATCAGGACTTTACAATGAGCAGTTCTTC. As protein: CASSARSGLYNEQFF.

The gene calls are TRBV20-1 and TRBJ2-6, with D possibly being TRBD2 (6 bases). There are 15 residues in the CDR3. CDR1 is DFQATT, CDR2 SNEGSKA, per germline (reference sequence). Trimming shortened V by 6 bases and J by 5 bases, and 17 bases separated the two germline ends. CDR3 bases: TGCAGTGCCCAAGGGGATGCGGGAAGGGCCAACGTCCTGACTTTC. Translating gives CSAQGDAGRANVLTF.

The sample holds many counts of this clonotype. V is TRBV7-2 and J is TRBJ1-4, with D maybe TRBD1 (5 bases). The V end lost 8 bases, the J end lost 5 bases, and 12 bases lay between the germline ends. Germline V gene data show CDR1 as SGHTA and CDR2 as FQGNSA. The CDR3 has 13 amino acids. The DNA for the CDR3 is TGTGCCAGCTCGGGGCAGCGGAATGAAAAACTGTTTTTT. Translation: CASSGQRNEKLFF.

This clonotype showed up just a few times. CDR3 in DNA: TGTGCCAGCTCAAAGGAGGGAGGGTCCTACAATGAGCAGTTCTTC. This sequence encodes CASSKEGGSYNEQFF. This chain links TRBV12-3 or TRBV12-4 with TRBJ2-1; TRBD2 matches 7 bases. The CDR3 totals 15 residues. V was clipped by 8 bases and J by 1 base; unmatched bases: 8.

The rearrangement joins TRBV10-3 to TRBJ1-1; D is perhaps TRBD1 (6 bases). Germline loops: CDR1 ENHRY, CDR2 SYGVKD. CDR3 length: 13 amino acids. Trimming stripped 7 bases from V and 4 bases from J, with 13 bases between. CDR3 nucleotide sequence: TGTGCCATCAAAATAGGGGGAGGCACTGAAGCTTTCTTT. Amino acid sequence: CAIKIGGGTEAFF.

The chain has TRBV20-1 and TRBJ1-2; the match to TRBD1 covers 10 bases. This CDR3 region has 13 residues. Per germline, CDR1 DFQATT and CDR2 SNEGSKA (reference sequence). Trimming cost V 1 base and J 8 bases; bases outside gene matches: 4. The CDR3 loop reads CSARVGTGEGYTF. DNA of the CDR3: TGCAGTGCTAGAGTTGGGACAGGGGAAGGCTACACCTTC.

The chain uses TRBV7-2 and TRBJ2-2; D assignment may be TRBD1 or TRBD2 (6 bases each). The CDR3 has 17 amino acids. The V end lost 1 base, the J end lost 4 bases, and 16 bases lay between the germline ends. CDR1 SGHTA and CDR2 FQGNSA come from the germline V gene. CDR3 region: CASSLVWTAGGTGELFF. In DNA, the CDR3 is TGTGCCAGCAGCTTAGTCTGGACAGCCGGGGGCACCGGGGAGCTGTTTTTT. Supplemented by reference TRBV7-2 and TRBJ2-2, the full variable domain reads GAGVSQSPSNKVTEKGKDVELRCDPISGHTALYWYRQSLGQGLEFLIYFQGNSAPDKSGLPSDRFSAERTGGSVSTLTIQRTQQEDSAVYLCASSLVWTAGGTGELFFGEGSRLTVL.

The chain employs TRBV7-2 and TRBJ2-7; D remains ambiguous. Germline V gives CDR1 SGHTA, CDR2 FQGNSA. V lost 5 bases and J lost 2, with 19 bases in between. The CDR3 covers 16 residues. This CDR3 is CASSPRPRFLTYEQYF. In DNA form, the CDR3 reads TGTGCCAGCAGCCCGCGCCCGAGATTCTTAACCTACGAGCAGTACTTC.